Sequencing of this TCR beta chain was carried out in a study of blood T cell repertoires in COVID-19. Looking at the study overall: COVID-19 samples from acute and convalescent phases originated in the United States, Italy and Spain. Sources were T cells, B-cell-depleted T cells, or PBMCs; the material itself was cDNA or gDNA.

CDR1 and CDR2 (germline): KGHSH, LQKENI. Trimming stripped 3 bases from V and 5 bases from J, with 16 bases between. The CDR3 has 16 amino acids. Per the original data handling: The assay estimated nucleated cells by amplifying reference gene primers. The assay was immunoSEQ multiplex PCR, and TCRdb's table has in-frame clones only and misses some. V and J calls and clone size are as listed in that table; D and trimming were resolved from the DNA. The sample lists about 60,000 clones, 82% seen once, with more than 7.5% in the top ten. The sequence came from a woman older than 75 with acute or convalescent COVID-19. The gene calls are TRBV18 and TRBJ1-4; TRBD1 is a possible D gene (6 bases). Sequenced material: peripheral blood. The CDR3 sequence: CASSPANTGSNEKLFF. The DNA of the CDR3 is TGTGCCAGCTCACCTGCCAATACAGGGTCAAATGAAAAACTGTTTTTT.